This is a list of T cell receptor beta chains from one sample in a study of CD8 T cells in Susac syndrome. TCRdb ran MiXCR on the immunoSEQ multiplex PCR reads and lists one entry per CDR3 protein. The sample includes about 280,000 distinct CDR3 sequences, roughly 84% of them seen just once. The sample comprised CD8+ T cells from PBMCs. The receptors here all came from a human donor with multiple sclerosis. Each CDR3 is given with its conserved first and last residue. D genes are given only for firm matches.

V,D,J,DNA,CDR3
TRBV30,NA,TRBJ2-1,TGTGCCTGGAGCCCCCCCGACAAGCCCTACAATGAGCAGTTCTTC,CAWSPPDKPYNEQFF
TRBV2,NA,TRBJ1-2,TGTGCCAGCGAAGGAGGACGCCGCTATGGCTACACCTTC,CASEGGRRYGYTF
TRBV14,NA,TRBJ1-2,TGTGCCAGCAGCCACCCCACGGTCGGCCGATACTTGAACTATGGCTACACCTTC,CASSHPTVGRYLNYGYTF
TRBV9,TRBD2,TRBJ2-1,TGTGCCAGCACCCCGGCTAGCGGACACAATGAGCAGTTCTTC,CASTPASGHNEQFF
TRBV19,NA,TRBJ2-7,TGTGCCAGTAGTCTTCGCCGGGACTTCTACGAGCAGTACTTC,CASSLRRDFYEQYF
TRBV21-1,NA,TRBJ2-3,TGTGCCAGCAGCAAAGAGTTTGCGGCAGAGTGCACAGATACGCAGTATTTT,CASSKEFAAECTDTQYF
TRBV24-1,NA,TRBJ1-1,TGTGCCACCAGTGATTTAGGTGGGGAAGCTTTCTTT,CATSDLGGEAFF
TRBV6-5,NA,TRBJ2-5,TGTGCCAGCAGTTACGCGGCAGGGAAAGAGACCCAGTACTTC,CASSYAAGKETQYF
TRBV2,TRBD1,TRBJ1-5,TGTGCCAGCAGTCGACAGGGGAGGAGGGGTCAGCCCCAGCATTTT,CASSRQGRRGQPQHF
TRBV7-6,NA,TRBJ1-1,TGTGCCAGCAGCTTACGGGTATCCGACTCATGGGCAGCTGAAGCTTTCTTT,CASSLRVSDSWAAEAFF
TRBV7-8,NA,TRBJ2-1,TGTGCCAGCAGCTTAGCTTCCCCTTCCCCAAACAATGAGCAGTTCTTC,CASSLASPSPNNEQFF